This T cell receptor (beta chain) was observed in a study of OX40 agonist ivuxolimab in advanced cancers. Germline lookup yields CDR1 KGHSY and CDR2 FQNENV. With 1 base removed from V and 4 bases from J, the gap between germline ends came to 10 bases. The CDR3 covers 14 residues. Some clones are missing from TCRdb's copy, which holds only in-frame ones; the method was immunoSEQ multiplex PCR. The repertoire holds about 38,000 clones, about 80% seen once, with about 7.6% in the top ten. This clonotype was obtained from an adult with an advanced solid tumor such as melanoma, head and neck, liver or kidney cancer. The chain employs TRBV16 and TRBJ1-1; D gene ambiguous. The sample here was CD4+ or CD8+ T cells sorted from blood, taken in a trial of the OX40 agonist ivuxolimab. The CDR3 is CASSQLPQGTEAFF. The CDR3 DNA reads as TGTGCCAGCAGCCAATTGCCTCAAGGCACTGAAGCTTTCTTT.